A selection of T cell receptor beta chains follows, all from one sample in a study of naive and memory T cell subsets. TCRdb re-analysed the UMI-ligation and nested PCR reads in MiXCR, keeping a single row per CDR3 protein. This table has 120,000 to 150,000 distinct CDR3 sequences, about 18% appearing once. Sequencing was performed on naive CD4+ T cells from blood. These TCRs come from a human donor in good health. Each CDR3 is given with its conserved first and last residue. Fields, in order: CDR3 length, V gene, clone size, J gene, D gene, CDR3 DNA, CDR3 protein. D genes are given only for firm matches. Only some rows state a clone size, as once, few, many or a class for expanded clones.

length: 16; V: TRBV28; size: NA; J: TRBJ1-2; D: TRBD1; DNA: TGTGCCAGCAGTTTTTTAACAGGGGGCGGGGGCTATGGCTACACCTTC; CDR3: CASSFLTGGGGYGYTF
length: 14; V: TRBV6-5; size: few; J: TRBJ2-7; D: TRBD2; DNA: TGTGCCAGCAGCCGGAGAGCGGGATACTACGAGCAGTACTTC; CDR3: CASSRRAGYYEQYF
length: 17; V: TRBV6-6; size: few; J: TRBJ2-7; D: TRBD2; DNA: TGTGCCAGCAGTTCGGGACTAGCGGGAGAAGGTGGGCACGAGCAGTACTTC; CDR3: CASSSGLAGEGGHEQYF
length: 17; V: TRBV14; size: few; J: TRBJ2-1; D: TRBD2; DNA: TGTGCCAGCAGCCAAGTGTTAACTAGCGGGAGAAGGGATGAGCAGTTCTTC; CDR3: CASSQVLTSGRRDEQFF
length: 14; V: TRBV7-9; size: few; J: TRBJ2-1; D: TRBD2; DNA: TGTGCCAGCAGCGGACGTAGCGGGAACAATGAGCAGTTCTTC; CDR3: CASSGRSGNNEQFF
length: 12; V: TRBV5-1; size: NA; J: TRBJ1-1; D: NA; DNA: TGCGCCAGCAGCTTTTTAGACACTGAAGCTTTCTTT; CDR3: CASSFLDTEAFF
length: 15; V: TRBV5-1; size: NA; J: TRBJ2-1; D: NA; DNA: TGCGCCAGCAGCTTACAGAAGAGCGGACACAATGAGCAGTTCTTC; CDR3: CASSLQKSGHNEQFF
length: 19; V: TRBV20-1; size: NA; J: TRBJ2-7; D: NA; DNA: TGCAGTGCTAGGCCACAGGGTCACGGCGGAGTGTTAGGCACCTACGAGCAGTACTTC; CDR3: CSARPQGHGGVLGTYEQYF
length: 16; V: TRBV6-6; size: NA; J: TRBJ2-3; D: TRBD2; DNA: TGTGCCAGCAGTTCCTTCGCTAGCGGGAGGCCAGATACGCAGTATTTT; CDR3: CASSSFASGRPDTQYF
length: 15; V: TRBV12-3/TRBV12-4; size: many; J: TRBJ2-2; D: NA; DNA: TGTGCCAGCAGCTTCCAAGTGGGGCACACCGGGGAGCTGTTTTTT; CDR3: CASSFQVGHTGELFF
length: 12; V: TRBV6-1; size: few; J: TRBJ2-1; D: TRBD2; DNA: TGTGCCAGCAGTGAAGATGTCAGGGAGGGGTTCTTC; CDR3: CASSEDVREGFF
length: 17; V: TRBV24-1; size: few; J: TRBJ2-3; D: TRBD2; DNA: TGTGCCACCAGTGGAACTTTCGGAGCGGGAGGGGGAGATACGCAGTATTTT; CDR3: CATSGTFGAGGGDTQYF
length: 15; V: TRBV12-3/TRBV12-4; size: NA; J: TRBJ1-1; D: NA; DNA: TGTGCCAGCAGTCATACGCTCAGGGGGAACACTGAAGCTTTCTTT; CDR3: CASSHTLRGNTEAFF